This TCR beta chain was recovered during a study of beta chain features in type 1 diabetes. Overall study findings and caveats: Moderate yet significant TCRB CDR3 shortening was seen in Type 1 diabetes patients in all four CD4+ subsets.

The V and J ends lost 6 bases and 4 bases, in that order; junction bases with no gene match: 8. This CDR3 is built from 14 residues. CDR1 is SQVTM and CDR2 is ANQGSEA in the germline V gene. Every bit of the isolated RNA underwent reverse transcription, so sequencing read expressed TCRB transcripts. Sequencing used immunoSEQ multiplex PCR; TCRdb keeps in-frame clones, though not all of them. The sample holds under 350,000 clones; 24% are singletons and the top ten take more than 0.009%. In regard to this clone: What it recognizes is unknown.

The clonotype was recovered from a woman aged 30 to 39 with type 1 diabetes. The sequencing sample was made of naive CD4+ T cells from blood. The chain has TRBV29-1 and TRBJ1-2; 10 bases are a match to TRBD1. The CDR3 reads CSVEGTGVAYGYTF. The CDR3 DNA reads TGCAGCGTGGAGGGGACAGGGGTTGCCTATGGCTACACCTTC.